This record concerns one T cell receptor (beta chain) sequence. Its antigen is as yet unknown. This record comes from a study of shared clonotypes between healthy human individuals. Study at large: The donors, a couple of women and a few men, were aged 18 to 49. Study findings and constraints: Rarefaction indicated that sorted-subset sequencing remained incomplete although depth was large.

The CDR3 runs 14 residues. Trimming shortened V by 7 bases and J by 2 bases, and 15 bases separated the two germline ends. The germline gives CDR1 MDHEN, CDR2 SYDVKM. Evenly divided among several immunoSEQ plates was the genomic DNA of each subset. For sorted subsets, roughly 200 ng DNA per replicate equaled approximately 32,000 T cell genomes. The assay was immunoSEQ multiplex PCR, and TCRdb's table has in-frame clones only and misses some. This sample has more than 2 million clones, with approximately 95% found just once. Sequenced sample: naive CD4+ T cells sorted from blood. Subset indicated: CD45RA+ positively selected. This receptor was taken from a man aged 18 to 35 in good health. V is TRBV28 and J is TRBJ2-7; tentative D call: TRBD2 (5 bases). This CDR3 reads CASIRPGNTYEQYF. CDR3 DNA: TGTGCCAGCATCCGGCCGGGGAACACCTACGAGCAGTACTTC.